Listed below are T cell receptor beta chains from one sample, sequenced in a study of shared clonotypes between healthy human individuals. Measured with immunoSEQ multiplex PCR; TCRdb has only the in-frame clones, and not every one. The top ten clones hold less than 25% of a sample with approximately 810,000 clones, 80% to 95% of them seen once. Sequenced input: naive CD8+ T cells sorted from blood. The receptors shown here come from a man aged 25 to 40 in good health. Both conserved end residues are part of each CDR3. A D gene is named only where the DNA matches it firmly. Clone size is stated in some rows and not others, as once, few, many or a class when expanded.

cdr3_nt: TGTGCCAGCAGCTTAGACGACTTATCCGGGACAGGGGTTTTTTACGAGCAGTACTTC; cdr3_aa: CASSLDDLSGTGVFYEQYF; clone_size: .; v_call: TRBV11-2; j_call: TRBJ2-7; d_call: TRBD1
cdr3_nt: TGTGCCTGGAGTCCAGGGGTCTCTTACTCTGGAAACACCATATATTTT; cdr3_aa: CAWSPGVSYSGNTIYF; clone_size: .; v_call: TRBV30; j_call: TRBJ1-3; d_call: .
cdr3_nt: TGTGCCAGCAGCGCCCACGAGACCTATGGCTACACCTTC; cdr3_aa: CASSAHETYGYTF; clone_size: once; v_call: TRBV7-6; j_call: TRBJ1-2; d_call: .
cdr3_nt: TGTGCCAGCAGCGTAGATGGGGGACCTGGAAACACCATATATTTT; cdr3_aa: CASSVDGGPGNTIYF; clone_size: .; v_call: TRBV9; j_call: TRBJ1-3; d_call: .
cdr3_nt: TGTGCCAGCAGTTTACCCCAGGTTTCCTCCTACGAGCAGTACTTC; cdr3_aa: CASSLPQVSSYEQYF; clone_size: .; v_call: TRBV28; j_call: TRBJ2-7; d_call: .
cdr3_nt: TGCGCCAGCTATAGCGGGAAGACTATCTACGAGCAGTACTTC; cdr3_aa: CASYSGKTIYEQYF; clone_size: .; v_call: TRBV10-2; j_call: TRBJ2-7; d_call: TRBD2
cdr3_nt: TGTGCCAGCAGCGCCGTCGGACAGCCCCTCAATGAGCAGTTCTTC; cdr3_aa: CASSAVGQPLNEQFF; clone_size: .; v_call: TRBV7-8; j_call: TRBJ2-1; d_call: .
cdr3_nt: TGCAGCGCCATTCACGCCCTTCAAGAGACCCAGTACTTC; cdr3_aa: CSAIHALQETQYF; clone_size: .; v_call: TRBV29-1; j_call: TRBJ2-5; d_call: .
cdr3_nt: TGTGCCAGCAGTTTTCCCCCCGGGACAGGGACTTTAAGGGCCTACGAGCAGTACTTC; cdr3_aa: CASSFPPGTGTLRAYEQYF; clone_size: .; v_call: TRBV28; j_call: TRBJ2-7; d_call: TRBD1
cdr3_nt: TGCGCCAGCAGCTTGACATCGGCAACTAATGAAAAACTGTTTTTT; cdr3_aa: CASSLTSATNEKLFF; clone_size: .; v_call: TRBV5-1; j_call: TRBJ1-4; d_call: .
cdr3_nt: TGCAGCGTGGGGATGGGGGGTTCTAATGAAAAACTGTTTTTT; cdr3_aa: CSVGMGGSNEKLFF; clone_size: .; v_call: TRBV29-1; j_call: TRBJ1-4; d_call: .
cdr3_nt: TGTGCCAGCAGCTTGGTTAGCTCTGGGGCCAACGTCCTGACTTTC; cdr3_aa: CASSLVSSGANVLTF; clone_size: .; v_call: TRBV5-4; j_call: TRBJ2-6; d_call: .
cdr3_nt: TGTGCCAGCAGAGACAGGGGACCTGGAAACACCATATATTTT; cdr3_aa: CASRDRGPGNTIYF; clone_size: few; v_call: TRBV27; j_call: TRBJ1-3; d_call: TRBD1
cdr3_nt: TGTGCCAGCGGCGCAGACGGGACCGTGAAGTACTTC; cdr3_aa: CASGADGTVKYF; clone_size: .; v_call: TRBV7-9; j_call: TRBJ2-7; d_call: .
cdr3_nt: TGTGCCAGCAGGGTGACAGCTCCTGGTCAGCCCCAGCATTTT; cdr3_aa: CASRVTAPGQPQHF; clone_size: .; v_call: TRBV28; j_call: TRBJ1-5; d_call: .
cdr3_nt: TGTGCCAGCACCCCCCCGGGACAGTTCTACGAGCAGTACTTC; cdr3_aa: CASTPPGQFYEQYF; clone_size: .; v_call: TRBV28; j_call: TRBJ2-7; d_call: TRBD1
cdr3_nt: TGTGCCAGCAGCTTAAGGAATACCATGGGCGATCAAAACATTCAGTACTTC; cdr3_aa: CASSLRNTMGDQNIQYF; clone_size: once; v_call: TRBV5-8; j_call: TRBJ2-4; d_call: .
cdr3_nt: TGTGCCAGCAGCGTAAGCCCGCAGGGGGGCTCGGGCGAGCAGTACTTC; cdr3_aa: CASSVSPQGGSGEQYF; clone_size: .; v_call: TRBV9; j_call: TRBJ2-7; d_call: .
cdr3_nt: TGTGCCAGCAGTTTAGTTTGGTTGAACACTGAAGCTTTCTTT; cdr3_aa: CASSLVWLNTEAFF; clone_size: once; v_call: TRBV27; j_call: TRBJ1-1; d_call: .
cdr3_nt: TGCGCCAGCAGCTTAGAGGGACTAGGGGGTTGGGATGAGCAGTTCTTC; cdr3_aa: CASSLEGLGGWDEQFF; clone_size: .; v_call: TRBV5-1; j_call: TRBJ2-1; d_call: TRBD2
cdr3_nt: TGTGCCAGCAGTTGGAAGACAGGGCGGGTCGACGAGCAGTACTTC; cdr3_aa: CASSWKTGRVDEQYF; clone_size: .; v_call: TRBV28; j_call: TRBJ2-7; d_call: TRBD1
cdr3_nt: TGTGCCAGCAGTTCCCCCAGAAGAAACACCATATATTTT; cdr3_aa: CASSSPRRNTIYF; clone_size: .; v_call: TRBV7-3; j_call: TRBJ1-3; d_call: .
cdr3_nt: TGTGCCAGCAGCGCCGACGACAGGGCGCCCGTCAAACCTGGAAACACCATATATTTT; cdr3_aa: CASSADDRAPVKPGNTIYF; clone_size: .; v_call: TRBV9; j_call: TRBJ1-3; d_call: TRBD1
cdr3_nt: TGTGCTCCGGGGACAAACCAAGAGACCCAGTACTTC; cdr3_aa: CAPGTNQETQYF; clone_size: .; v_call: TRBV7-4; j_call: TRBJ2-5; d_call: .
cdr3_nt: TGTGCCAGTAGTTTAGCGGGAGGGAATTTGAATGAGCAGTTCTTC; cdr3_aa: CASSLAGGNLNEQFF; clone_size: .; v_call: TRBV19; j_call: TRBJ2-1; d_call: TRBD2
cdr3_nt: TGTGCCAGCAGCCTCCGGCGGGCAGTCGTCGACGAGCAGTACTTC; cdr3_aa: CASSLRRAVVDEQYF; clone_size: .; v_call: TRBV28; j_call: TRBJ2-7; d_call: .
cdr3_nt: TGTGCCAGCAGTGCGGGACAGAAGTACTATGGCTACACCTTC; cdr3_aa: CASSAGQKYYGYTF; clone_size: .; v_call: TRBV28; j_call: TRBJ1-2; d_call: TRBD1
cdr3_nt: TGTGCCAGCAGTTTGTTAGGGGATCAGCCCCAGCATTTT; cdr3_aa: CASSLLGDQPQHF; clone_size: .; v_call: TRBV27; j_call: TRBJ1-5; d_call: .
cdr3_nt: TGTGCCAGCAGCTCGAACAGGGCCTCCTACGAGCAGTACTTC; cdr3_aa: CASSSNRASYEQYF; clone_size: .; v_call: TRBV7-9; j_call: TRBJ2-7; d_call: .
cdr3_nt: TGTGCCAGCAGCGGGGGCCCGGGACAGAGCTCCTACGAGCAGTACTTC; cdr3_aa: CASSGGPGQSSYEQYF; clone_size: .; v_call: TRBV11-3; j_call: TRBJ2-7; d_call: TRBD1
cdr3_nt: TGCAGCGTTGAAGAAAAGCACAAGAGTAACTATGGCTACACCTTC; cdr3_aa: CSVEEKHKSNYGYTF; clone_size: .; v_call: TRBV29-1; j_call: TRBJ1-2; d_call: .
cdr3_nt: TGTGCCAGCAAGAAGACAGGGTCCTACGAGCAGTACTTC; cdr3_aa: CASKKTGSYEQYF; clone_size: .; v_call: TRBV27; j_call: TRBJ2-7; d_call: TRBD1
cdr3_nt: TGTGCCAGCAGCTTAGAGGGAAAAAGGTTGTTTTTT; cdr3_aa: CASSLEGKRLFF; clone_size: .; v_call: TRBV7-2; j_call: TRBJ1-4; d_call: .
cdr3_nt: TGTGCCAGCAGCCTAAGGGAGCAGGGACTTGGCTACACCTTC; cdr3_aa: CASSLREQGLGYTF; clone_size: .; v_call: TRBV7-9; j_call: TRBJ1-2; d_call: .
cdr3_nt: TGCGCCAGCAGCCAAGTGGGGACAGGGCAGAACACTGAAGCTTTCTTT; cdr3_aa: CASSQVGTGQNTEAFF; clone_size: once; v_call: TRBV4-1; j_call: TRBJ1-1; d_call: TRBD1
cdr3_nt: TGTGCCAGCAGCCTAGTCGGAGATACGCAGTATTTT; cdr3_aa: CASSLVGDTQYF; clone_size: .; v_call: TRBV11-2; j_call: TRBJ2-3; d_call: .
cdr3_nt: TGTGCCAGTAGTGCACTCCCGCCCCTAGACTACGAGCAGTACTTC; cdr3_aa: CASSALPPLDYEQYF; clone_size: few; v_call: TRBV19; j_call: TRBJ2-7; d_call: .
cdr3_nt: TGTGCCAGCAGGGGGACAGGGGGCGACCGGGGTGAAGCTTTCTTT; cdr3_aa: CASRGTGGDRGEAFF; clone_size: .; v_call: TRBV9; j_call: TRBJ1-1; d_call: TRBD1
cdr3_nt: TGTGCCAGCAGTGTAGAAGCCAGGGGACAACGGGCAGATACGCAGTATTTT; cdr3_aa: CASSVEARGQRADTQYF; clone_size: .; v_call: TRBV28; j_call: TRBJ2-3; d_call: .
cdr3_nt: TGTGCCAGCAGTTTCGAACGGGACTCCACAGATACGCAGTATTTT; cdr3_aa: CASSFERDSTDTQYF; clone_size: .; v_call: TRBV27; j_call: TRBJ2-3; d_call: .
cdr3_nt: TGTGCCAGCATGGGACTAGCGGGTAGTCATGAGCAGTTCTTC; cdr3_aa: CASMGLAGSHEQFF; clone_size: .; v_call: TRBV13; j_call: TRBJ2-1; d_call: TRBD2
cdr3_nt: TGTGCCAGCAGAAGTGATAGCGGGTCTAGCTCCTACAATGAGCAGTTCTTC; cdr3_aa: CASRSDSGSSSYNEQFF; clone_size: once; v_call: TRBV11-2; j_call: TRBJ2-1; d_call: TRBD2
cdr3_nt: TGTGCCAGTGGACAGGACGGGATACTAGCGGGAGGCCCGGACACCGGGGAGCTGTTTTTT; cdr3_aa: CASGQDGILAGGPDTGELFF; clone_size: .; v_call: TRBV19; j_call: TRBJ2-2; d_call: TRBD2
cdr3_nt: TGTGCCAGCAGAACCGGGACAGGGGGTCAATATGGCTACACCTTC; cdr3_aa: CASRTGTGGQYGYTF; clone_size: .; v_call: TRBV27; j_call: TRBJ1-2; d_call: TRBD1
cdr3_nt: TGTGCCAGCAGTTTTGCCAGGGCCTACCGAATGAACACTGAAGCTTTCTTT; cdr3_aa: CASSFARAYRMNTEAFF; clone_size: .; v_call: TRBV27; j_call: TRBJ1-1; d_call: .
cdr3_nt: TGTGCCAGCAGCCCCGGGGACAGGGGTCGATATTCCTACGAGCAGTACTTC; cdr3_aa: CASSPGDRGRYSYEQYF; clone_size: .; v_call: TRBV5-8; j_call: TRBJ2-7; d_call: TRBD1
cdr3_nt: TGTGCCAGCAGCACTAACTTAGCGGGAGGGTACACCGGGGAGCTGTTTTTT; cdr3_aa: CASSTNLAGGYTGELFF; clone_size: .; v_call: TRBV7-6; j_call: TRBJ2-2; d_call: TRBD2
cdr3_nt: TGTGCCAGTAGTATAGCGGGAGTCCGCGAGCAGTACTTC; cdr3_aa: CASSIAGVREQYF; clone_size: .; v_call: TRBV19; j_call: TRBJ2-7; d_call: .
cdr3_nt: TGTGCCAGCAGCTTAGTGTCGTCAGGGAACACAGATACGCAGTATTTT; cdr3_aa: CASSLVSSGNTDTQYF; clone_size: .; v_call: TRBV7-6; j_call: TRBJ2-3; d_call: .
cdr3_nt: TGTGCCAGCGGATACAGGACAGGGGATGCCGGGGAGCTGTTTTTT; cdr3_aa: CASGYRTGDAGELFF; clone_size: .; v_call: TRBV21-1; j_call: TRBJ2-2; d_call: .